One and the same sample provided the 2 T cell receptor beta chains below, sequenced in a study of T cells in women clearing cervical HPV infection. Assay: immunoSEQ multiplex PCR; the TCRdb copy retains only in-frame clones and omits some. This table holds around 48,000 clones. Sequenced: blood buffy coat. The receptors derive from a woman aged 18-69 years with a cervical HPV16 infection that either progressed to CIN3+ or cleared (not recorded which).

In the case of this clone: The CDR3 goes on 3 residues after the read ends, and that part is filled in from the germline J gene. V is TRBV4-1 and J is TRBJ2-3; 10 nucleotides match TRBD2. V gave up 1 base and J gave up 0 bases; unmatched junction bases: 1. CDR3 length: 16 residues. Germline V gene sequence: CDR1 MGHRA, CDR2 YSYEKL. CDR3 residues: CASSQALAGSTDTQYF. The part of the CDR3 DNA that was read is TGCGCCAGCAGCCAAGCACTAGCGGGAAGCACAGATACG.

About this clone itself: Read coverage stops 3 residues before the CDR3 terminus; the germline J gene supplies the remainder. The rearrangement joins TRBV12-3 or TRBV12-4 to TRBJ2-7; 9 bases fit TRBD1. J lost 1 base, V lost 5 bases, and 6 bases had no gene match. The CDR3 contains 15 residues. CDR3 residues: CASSDSGTGSYEQYF. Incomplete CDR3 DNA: TGTGCCAGCAGTGACTCCGGGACAGGGTCCTACGAG.